This T cell receptor beta chain was sequenced for a study of T cell changes during pregnancy in multiple sclerosis. The V end lost 5 bases, the J end lost 5 bases, and 16 bases lay between the germline ends. Germline CDR1 is SGHAT and CDR2 is FQDESV (reference sequence). The CDR3 has 14 residues. Using immunoSEQ multiplex PCR, the repertoire was profiled, and TCRdb retains in-frame clones only, with some absent. The sample shows about 76,000 clones, about 92% of them seen only once. This clonotype originated in a female donor with multiple sclerosis, enrolled in a pregnancy study. The chain couples TRBV11-1 to TRBJ2-7; D ambiguous. The sequenced sample was peripheral blood, obtained in the second trimester of pregnancy. In DNA form, the CDR3 reads TGTGCCAGCAGCCGCGGCCCAAATGATGACGAGCAGTACTTC. This gives the protein CASSRGPNDDEQYF.